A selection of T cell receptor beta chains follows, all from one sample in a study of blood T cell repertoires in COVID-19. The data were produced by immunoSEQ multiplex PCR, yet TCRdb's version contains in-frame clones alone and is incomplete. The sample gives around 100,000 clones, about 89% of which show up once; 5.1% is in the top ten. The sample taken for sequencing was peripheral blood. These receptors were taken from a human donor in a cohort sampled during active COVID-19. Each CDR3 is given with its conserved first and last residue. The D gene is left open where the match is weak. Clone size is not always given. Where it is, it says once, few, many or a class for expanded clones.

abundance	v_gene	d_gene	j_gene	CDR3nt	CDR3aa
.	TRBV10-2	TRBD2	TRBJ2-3	TGCGCCAGCAGATCGCGGGAGCGGTCCCGGTCCACAGATACGCAGTATTTT	CASRSRERSRSTDTQYF
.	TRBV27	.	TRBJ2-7	TGTGCCAGCAGTTTATCCAGCAGCGGGTCGGACGAGCAGTACTTC	CASSLSSSGSDEQYF
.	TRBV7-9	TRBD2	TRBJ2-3	TGTGCCAGCAGCTTAGAGCGGGGGAACACAGATACGCAGTATTTT	CASSLERGNTDTQYF
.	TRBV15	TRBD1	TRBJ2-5	TGTGCCACCAGCAGATACAGGGGGCAAGAGACCCAGTACTTC	CATSRYRGQETQYF
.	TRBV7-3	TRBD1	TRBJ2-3	TGTGCCAGCAGCTACAAGCCGGGACAGGGGTCAGATACGCAGTATTTT	CASSYKPGQGSDTQYF
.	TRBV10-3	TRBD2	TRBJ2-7	TGTGCCATCAGTGAGGGCGGGAGCTCCTACGAGCAGTACTTC	CAISEGGSSYEQYF
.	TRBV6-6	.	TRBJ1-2	TGTGCCAGCAGTTACGGGCAGGGGAACTATGGCTACACCTTC	CASSYGQGNYGYTF
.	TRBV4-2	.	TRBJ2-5	TGTGCCAGCAGCCAAGAACTAGCCTACGGACAAGAGACCCAGTACTTC	CASSQELAYGQETQYF
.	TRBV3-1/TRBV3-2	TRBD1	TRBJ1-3	TGTGCCAGCAGCCCTTGGACAGGGAAAAACACCATATATTTT	CASSPWTGKNTIYF
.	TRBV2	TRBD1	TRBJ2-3	TGTGCCAGCAGTAAGAGGACAGGGGGTCGAACAGATACGCAGTATTTT	CASSKRTGGRTDTQYF
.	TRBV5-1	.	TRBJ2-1	TGCGCCAGCAGCTTGGACAGGGTCGAGTACAATGAGCAGTTCTTC	CASSLDRVEYNEQFF
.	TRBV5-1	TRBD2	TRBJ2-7	TGCGCCAGCAGCTTGACTAGCGGGTCCGAGCAGTACTTC	CASSLTSGSEQYF
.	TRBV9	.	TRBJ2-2	TGTGCCAGCAGCGTAGGGAGGACAGACACCGGGGAGCTGTTTTTT	CASSVGRTDTGELFF
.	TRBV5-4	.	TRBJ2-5	TGTGCCAGCAGCCAGGCTGGACAGTTCCGGGAGACCCAGTACTTC	CASSQAGQFRETQYF
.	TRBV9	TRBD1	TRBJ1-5	TGTGCCAGCAGCGTAGGGGGGACAGGCAATCAGCCCCAGCATTTT	CASSVGGTGNQPQHF
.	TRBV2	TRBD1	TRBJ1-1	TGTGCCAGCGGGCCAGGGGGCGCCCCTGAAGCTTTCTTT	CASGPGGAPEAFF
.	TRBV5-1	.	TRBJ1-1	TGCGCCAGCAGCTCCCCAGGGTTGAGGACTGAAGCTTTCTTT	CASSSPGLRTEAFF
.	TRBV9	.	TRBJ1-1	TGTGCCAGCAGCGTAGGCCCAGCTTCTCAGAGCGGGGCCACTGAAGCTTTCTTT	CASSVGPASQSGATEAFF
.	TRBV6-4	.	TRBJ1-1	TGTGCCAGCAGTGAACAGGGGAACACTGAAGCTTTCTTT	CASSEQGNTEAFF
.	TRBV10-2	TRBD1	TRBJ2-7	TGCGCCAGCAGTGAGTCATACAGGGGAATTCCCTACGAGCAGTACTTC	CASSESYRGIPYEQYF
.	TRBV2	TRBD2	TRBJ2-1	TGTGCCAGCAGTGCTGGCGGGGGGTCTCTCTTC	CASSAGGGSLF
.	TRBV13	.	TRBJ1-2	TGTGCCAGCAGCTCGAGGTTAGAAGGCTACACCTTC	CASSSRLEGYTF
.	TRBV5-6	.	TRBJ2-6	TGTGCCAGCAGCTTCATTCACTTAGGGGCCAACGTCCTGACTTTC	CASSFIHLGANVLTF
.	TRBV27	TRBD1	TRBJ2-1	TGTGCCAGCACCCCTCGTACGGGACAGGCCTACAATGAGCAGTTCTTC	CASTPRTGQAYNEQFF
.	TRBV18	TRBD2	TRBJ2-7	TGTGCCAGCTCGCTATACGGGACTAGAACTTCCTCCTACGAGCAGTACTTC	CASSLYGTRTSSYEQYF
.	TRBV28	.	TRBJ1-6	TGTGCCAGCACCTCCGGGGATTCACCCCTCCACTTT	CASTSGDSPLHF
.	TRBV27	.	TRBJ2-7	TGTGCCAGCAGCCCTTTGGCACAGAGCTACGAGCAGTACTTC	CASSPLAQSYEQYF
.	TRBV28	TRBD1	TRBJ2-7	TGTGCCAGCAGTTTATATAAGGGGGCCTTCTCCTACGAGCAGTACTTC	CASSLYKGAFSYEQYF
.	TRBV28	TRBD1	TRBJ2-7	TGTGCCAGCAGGGGAAAGGGACAGGGATATACCTACGAGCAGTACTTC	CASRGKGQGYTYEQYF
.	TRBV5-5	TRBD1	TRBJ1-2	TGTGCCAGCAGCTCCACAGGGGCGGGCTATGGCTACACCTTC	CASSSTGAGYGYTF
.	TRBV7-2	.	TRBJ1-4	TGTGCCAGCAGCTTGGGACACTTAAATGAAAAACTGTTTTTT	CASSLGHLNEKLFF
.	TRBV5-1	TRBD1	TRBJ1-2	TGCGCCAGCAGCTTGCCCAAAGGGGGACAGGGTTATGGCTACACCTTC	CASSLPKGGQGYGYTF
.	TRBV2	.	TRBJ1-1	TGTGCCAGCAGTGATTCGGACACTGAAGCTTTCTTT	CASSDSDTEAFF
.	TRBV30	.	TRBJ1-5	TGTGCCTGGAGTGCCCGGAGCAATCAGCCCCAGCATTTT	CAWSARSNQPQHF
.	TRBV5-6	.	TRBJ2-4	TGTGCCAGCAGCAGAGGACAGCTAGCCAAAAACATTCAGTACTTC	CASSRGQLAKNIQYF
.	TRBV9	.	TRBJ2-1	TGTGCCAGCAGCGTAGTCGAGATCACTGAGCAGTTCTTC	CASSVVEITEQFF
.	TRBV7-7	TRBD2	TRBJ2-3	TGTGCCAGCAGCCCCGGGACTAGCGGCACAGATACGCAGTATTTT	CASSPGTSGTDTQYF
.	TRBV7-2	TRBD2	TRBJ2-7	TGTGCCAGCAGACCTAGCGGGGGGTTCGAGCAGTACTTC	CASRPSGGFEQYF
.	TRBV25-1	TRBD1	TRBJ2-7	TGTGCCAGCAGTGAACCCACCAAGCGTCCGGGACAGAAGTACTTC	CASSEPTKRPGQKYF
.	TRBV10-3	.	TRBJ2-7	TGTGCCATCAGTGATCTATACGAGCAGTACTTC	CAISDLYEQYF
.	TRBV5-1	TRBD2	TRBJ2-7	TGCGCCAGCAGCCAGGTTGTTGGGAGGGCAGAAGAGCAGTACTTC	CASSQVVGRAEEQYF
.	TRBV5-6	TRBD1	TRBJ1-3	TGTGCCAGCAGCTCCTACCCCCGACAGGGGAGTATAGACACCATATATTTT	CASSSYPRQGSIDTIYF
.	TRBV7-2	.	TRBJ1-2	TGTGCCAGCAGCCCCAACCCCGACAGGATCTATGGCTACACCTTC	CASSPNPDRIYGYTF
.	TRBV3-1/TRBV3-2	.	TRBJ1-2	TGTGCCAGCAGCCTGGGGGGGGCCTATGGCTACACCTTC	CASSLGGAYGYTF
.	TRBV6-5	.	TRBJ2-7	TGTGCCAGCAGTTACCTCGACAGGACCTACGAGCAGTACTTC	CASSYLDRTYEQYF
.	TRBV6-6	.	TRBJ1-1	TGTGCCAGCAGTGCCCCCCAGGAAATGAACACTGAAGCTTTCTTT	CASSAPQEMNTEAFF
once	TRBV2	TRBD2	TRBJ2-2	TGTGCCAGCAGTGGACTAGCGGGGGCGTCCGGGGAGCTGTTTTTT	CASSGLAGASGELFF
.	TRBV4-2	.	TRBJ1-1	TGTGCCAGCAGCCTGCAACAGGGAGGGGTGAACACTGAAGCTTTCTTT	CASSLQQGGVNTEAFF
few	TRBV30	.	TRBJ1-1	TGTGCCTGGAGGGAGCGGGTGGCGACGGAGAACACTGAAGCTTTCTTT	CAWRERVATENTEAFF
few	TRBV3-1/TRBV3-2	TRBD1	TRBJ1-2	TGTGCCAGCAGCCCCTCCGGACAGGGTGAGGTCTATGGCTACACCTTC	CASSPSGQGEVYGYTF
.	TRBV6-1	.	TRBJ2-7	TGTGCCAGCAGTGAAGATCCGGTACCCTCCTACGAGCAGTACTTC	CASSEDPVPSYEQYF
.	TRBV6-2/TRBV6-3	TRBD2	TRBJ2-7	TGTGCCAGCAGTTCCCTAGCGGGGTCCTACGAGCAGTACTTC	CASSSLAGSYEQYF
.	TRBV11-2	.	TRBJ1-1	TGTGCCAGCAGCTTCCGGGGGGCAGGAGTCACTGAAGCTTTCTTT	CASSFRGAGVTEAFF
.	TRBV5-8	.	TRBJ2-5	TGTGCCAGCAGCTCTTTCGAAGAGACCCAGTACTTC	CASSSFEETQYF